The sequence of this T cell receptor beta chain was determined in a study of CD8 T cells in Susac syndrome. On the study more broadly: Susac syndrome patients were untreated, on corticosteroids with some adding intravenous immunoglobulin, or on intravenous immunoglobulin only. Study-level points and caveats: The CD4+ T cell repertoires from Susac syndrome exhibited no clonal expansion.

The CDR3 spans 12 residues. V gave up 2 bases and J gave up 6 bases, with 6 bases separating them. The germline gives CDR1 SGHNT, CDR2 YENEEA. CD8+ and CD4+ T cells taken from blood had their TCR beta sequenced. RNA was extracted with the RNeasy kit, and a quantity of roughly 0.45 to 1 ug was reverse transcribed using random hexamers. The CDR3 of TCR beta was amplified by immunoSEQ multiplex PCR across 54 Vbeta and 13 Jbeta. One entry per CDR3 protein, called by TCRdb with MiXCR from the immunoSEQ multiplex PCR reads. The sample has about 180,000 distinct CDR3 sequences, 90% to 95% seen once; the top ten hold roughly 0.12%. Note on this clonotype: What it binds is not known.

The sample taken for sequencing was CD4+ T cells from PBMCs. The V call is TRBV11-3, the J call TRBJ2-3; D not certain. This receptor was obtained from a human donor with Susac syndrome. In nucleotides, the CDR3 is TGTGCCAGCAGCTTAAATGATGATACGCAGTATTTT. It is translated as CASSLNDDTQYF. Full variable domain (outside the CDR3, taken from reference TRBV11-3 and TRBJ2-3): EAGVVQSPRYKIIEKKQPVAFWCNPISGHNTLYWYLQNLGQGPELLIRYENEEAVDDSQLPKDRFSAERLKGVDSTLKIQPAELGDSAVYLCASSLNDDTQYFGPGTRLTVL.